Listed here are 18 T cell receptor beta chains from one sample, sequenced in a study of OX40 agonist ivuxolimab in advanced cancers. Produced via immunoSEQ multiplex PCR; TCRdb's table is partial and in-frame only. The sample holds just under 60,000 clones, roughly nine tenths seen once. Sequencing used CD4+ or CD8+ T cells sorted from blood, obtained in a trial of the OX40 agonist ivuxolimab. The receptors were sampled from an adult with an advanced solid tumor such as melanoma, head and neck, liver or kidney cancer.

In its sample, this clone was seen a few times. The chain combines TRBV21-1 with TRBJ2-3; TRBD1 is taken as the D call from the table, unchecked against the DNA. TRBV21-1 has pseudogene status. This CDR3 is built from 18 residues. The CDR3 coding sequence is TGTGCCAGCAGCAAAAGGGACAGGCGACAGGGACCCACAGATACGCAGTATTTT. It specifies CASSKRDRRQGPTDTQYF.

The CDR3 region has the DNA TGTGCCAGTTCCTATCGGGGGTACGAGCAGTACTTC. Translated: CASSYRGYEQYF. The chain carries TRBV27 and TRBJ2-7, with a weak D call TRBD2 (6 bases). From germline, CDR1 is MNHEY and CDR2 SMNVEV (reference sequence). Trimming removed 9 bases at V and 4 bases at J, with 13 bases between. The CDR3 contains 12 residues.

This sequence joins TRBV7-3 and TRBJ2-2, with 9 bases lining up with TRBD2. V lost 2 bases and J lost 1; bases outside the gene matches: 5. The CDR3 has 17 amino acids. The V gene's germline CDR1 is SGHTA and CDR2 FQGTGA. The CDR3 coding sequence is TGTGCCAGCAGCTTACGAGCGGGAGGCTTGAACACCGGGGAGCTGTTTTTT. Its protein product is CASSLRAGGLNTGELFF.

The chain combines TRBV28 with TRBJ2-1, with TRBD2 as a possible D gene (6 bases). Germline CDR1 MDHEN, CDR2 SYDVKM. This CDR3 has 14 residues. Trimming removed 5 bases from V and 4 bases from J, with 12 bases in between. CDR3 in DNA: TGTGCCAGCAGTCCCGGGAGCGTTTACAATGAGCAGTTCTTC. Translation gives CASSPGSVYNEQFF.

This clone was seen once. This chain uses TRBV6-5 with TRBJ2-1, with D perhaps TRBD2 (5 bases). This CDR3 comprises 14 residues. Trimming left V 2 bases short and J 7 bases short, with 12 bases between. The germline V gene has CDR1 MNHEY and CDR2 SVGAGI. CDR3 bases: TGTGCCAGCAGTTACGGTGCAGGACTGAATGAGCAGTTCTTC. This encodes CASSYGAGLNEQFF.

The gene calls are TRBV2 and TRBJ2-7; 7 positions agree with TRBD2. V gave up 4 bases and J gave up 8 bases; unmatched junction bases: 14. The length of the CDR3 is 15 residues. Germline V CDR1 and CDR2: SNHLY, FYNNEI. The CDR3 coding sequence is TGTGCCAGCAGTGGGGAGGGAGGCCAGGTCGGGAAGCAGTACTTC. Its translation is CASSGEGGQVGKQYF.

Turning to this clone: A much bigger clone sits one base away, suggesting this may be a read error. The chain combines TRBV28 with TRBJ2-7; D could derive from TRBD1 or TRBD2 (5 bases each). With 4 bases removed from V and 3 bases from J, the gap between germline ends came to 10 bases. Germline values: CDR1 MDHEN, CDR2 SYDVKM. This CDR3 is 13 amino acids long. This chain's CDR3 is CASSSGPNYEQYF. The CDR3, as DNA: TGTGCCAGCAGTTCGGGACCGAACTACGAGCAGTACTTC.

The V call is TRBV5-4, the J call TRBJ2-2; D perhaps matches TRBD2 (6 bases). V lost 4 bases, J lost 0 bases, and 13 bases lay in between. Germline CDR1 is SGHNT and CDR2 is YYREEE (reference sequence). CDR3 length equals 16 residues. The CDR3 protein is CASSGGLGANTGELFF. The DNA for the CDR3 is TGTGCCAGCAGCGGGGGACTGGGGGCGAACACCGGGGAGCTGTTTTTT.

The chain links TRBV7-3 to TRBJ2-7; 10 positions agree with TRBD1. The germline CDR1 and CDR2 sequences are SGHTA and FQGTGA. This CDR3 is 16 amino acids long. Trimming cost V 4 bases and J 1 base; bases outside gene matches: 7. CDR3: CASSSDAGQGSYEQYF. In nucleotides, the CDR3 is TGTGCCAGCAGCTCGGATGCGGGACAGGGGTCCTACGAGCAGTACTTC.

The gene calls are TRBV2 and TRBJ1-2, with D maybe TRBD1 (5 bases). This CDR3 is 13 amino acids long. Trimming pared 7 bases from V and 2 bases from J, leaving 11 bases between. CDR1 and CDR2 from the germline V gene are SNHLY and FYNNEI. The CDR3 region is CASKEPGNYGYTF. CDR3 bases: TGTGCCAGCAAAGAACCAGGGAACTATGGCTACACCTTC. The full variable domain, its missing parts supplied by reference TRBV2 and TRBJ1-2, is EPEVTQTPSHQVTQMGQEVILRCVPISNHLYFYWYRQILGQKVEFLVSFYNNEISEKSEIFDDQFSVERPDGSNFTLKIRSTKLEDSAMYFCASKEPGNYGYTFGSGTRLTVV.

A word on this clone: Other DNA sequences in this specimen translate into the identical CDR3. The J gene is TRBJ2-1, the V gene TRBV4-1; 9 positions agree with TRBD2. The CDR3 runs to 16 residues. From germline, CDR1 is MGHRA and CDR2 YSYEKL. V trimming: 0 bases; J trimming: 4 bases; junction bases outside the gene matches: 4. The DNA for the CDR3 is TGCGCCAGCAGCCAAGATGGTACTAGCGGGTACAATGAGCAGTTCTTC. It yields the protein CASSQDGTSGYNEQFF.

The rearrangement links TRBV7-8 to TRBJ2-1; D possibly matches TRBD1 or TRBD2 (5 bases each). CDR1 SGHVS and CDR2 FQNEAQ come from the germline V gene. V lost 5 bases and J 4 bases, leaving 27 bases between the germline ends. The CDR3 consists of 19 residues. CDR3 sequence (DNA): TGTGCCAGCAGCGGAGACGAGGACCGGGACCTCCAAGAATACAATGAGCAGTTCTTC. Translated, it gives CASSGDEDRDLQEYNEQFF.

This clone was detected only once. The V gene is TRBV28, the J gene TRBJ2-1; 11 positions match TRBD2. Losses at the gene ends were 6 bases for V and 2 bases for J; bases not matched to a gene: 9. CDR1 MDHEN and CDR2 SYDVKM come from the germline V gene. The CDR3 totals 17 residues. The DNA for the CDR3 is TGTGCCAGCAGCCCCCGGGGACTAGCGGAAGCCTACAATGAGCAGTTCTTC. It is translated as CASSPRGLAEAYNEQFF.

CDR3 in amino acids: CASSLWDSSNQPQHF. Written as DNA, the CDR3 is TGTGCCAGCAGTTTATGGGACAGTAGCAATCAGCCCCAGCATTTT. V and J are TRBV28 and TRBJ1-5; tentative D call: TRBD1 (6 bases). The CDR3 has 15 amino acids. V lost 0 bases to trimming and J lost 0 bases, with 6 bases between them. The germline CDR1 and CDR2 sequences are MDHEN and SYDVKM.

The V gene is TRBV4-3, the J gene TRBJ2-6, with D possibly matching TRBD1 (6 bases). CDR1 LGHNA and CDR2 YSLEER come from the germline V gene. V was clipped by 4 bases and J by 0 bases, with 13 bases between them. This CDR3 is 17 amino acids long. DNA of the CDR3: TGCGCCAGCAGCCCGCCGGGACATACCTCTGGGGCCAACGTCCTGACTTTC. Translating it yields CASSPPGHTSGANVLTF.

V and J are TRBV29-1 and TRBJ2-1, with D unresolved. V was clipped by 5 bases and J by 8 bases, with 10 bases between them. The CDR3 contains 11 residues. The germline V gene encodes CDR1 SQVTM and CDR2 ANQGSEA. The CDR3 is CSVPTLDEQFF. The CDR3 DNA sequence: TGCAGCGTTCCCACTTTGGATGAGCAGTTCTTC.

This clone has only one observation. The CDR3 protein is CASSSDPRDAYEQYF. The CDR3 region has the DNA TGTGCCAGCAGTTCCGATCCCCGGGACGCCTACGAGCAGTACTTC. V and J are TRBV6-5 and TRBJ2-7; possibly TRBD1 or TRBD2 for D (5 bases each). The CDR3 runs 15 residues. Deletions cut 4 bases from V and 2 bases from J, with 15 bases between. Germline assignment: CDR1 MNHEY and CDR2 SVGAGI.

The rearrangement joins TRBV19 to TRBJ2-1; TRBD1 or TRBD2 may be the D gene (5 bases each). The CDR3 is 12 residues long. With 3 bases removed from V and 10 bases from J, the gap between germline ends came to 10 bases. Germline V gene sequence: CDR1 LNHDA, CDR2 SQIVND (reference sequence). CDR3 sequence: CASSIRWDEQFF. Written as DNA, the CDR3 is TGTGCCAGTAGTATTAGATGGGACGAGCAGTTCTTC.